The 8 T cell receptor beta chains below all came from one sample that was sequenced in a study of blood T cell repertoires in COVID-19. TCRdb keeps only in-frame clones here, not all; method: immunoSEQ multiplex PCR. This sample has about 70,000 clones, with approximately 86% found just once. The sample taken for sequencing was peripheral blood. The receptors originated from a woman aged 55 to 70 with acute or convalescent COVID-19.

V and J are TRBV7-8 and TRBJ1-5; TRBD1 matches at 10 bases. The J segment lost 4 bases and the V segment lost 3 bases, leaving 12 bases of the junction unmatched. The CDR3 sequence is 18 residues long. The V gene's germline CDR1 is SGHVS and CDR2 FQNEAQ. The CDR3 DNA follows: TGTGCCAGCAGCTTCTTAAGACTAGGACAGGGGGATAATCAGCCCCAGCATTTT. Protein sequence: CASSFLRLGQGDNQPQHF.

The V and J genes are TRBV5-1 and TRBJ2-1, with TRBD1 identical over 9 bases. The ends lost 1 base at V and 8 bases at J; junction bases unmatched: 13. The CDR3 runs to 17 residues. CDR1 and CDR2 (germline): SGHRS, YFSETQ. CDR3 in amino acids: CASSLTSGTGRVDEQFF. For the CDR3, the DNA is TGCGCCAGCAGCTTGACCTCCGGGACAGGGAGGGTCGATGAGCAGTTCTTC.

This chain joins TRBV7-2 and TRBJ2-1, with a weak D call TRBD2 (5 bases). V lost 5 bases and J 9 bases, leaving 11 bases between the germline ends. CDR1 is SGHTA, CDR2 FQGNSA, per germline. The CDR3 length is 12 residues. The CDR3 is CASSASRAEQFF. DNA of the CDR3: TGTGCCAGCAGCGCATCGCGGGCTGAGCAGTTCTTC.

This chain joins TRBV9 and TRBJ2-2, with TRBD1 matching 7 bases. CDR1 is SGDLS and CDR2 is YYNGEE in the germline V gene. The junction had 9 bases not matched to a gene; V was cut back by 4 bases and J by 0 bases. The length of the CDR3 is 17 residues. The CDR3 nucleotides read TGTGCCAGCAGCTCAGGTTGGGGGACAGCGAACACCGGGGAGCTGTTTTTT. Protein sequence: CASSSGWGTANTGELFF.

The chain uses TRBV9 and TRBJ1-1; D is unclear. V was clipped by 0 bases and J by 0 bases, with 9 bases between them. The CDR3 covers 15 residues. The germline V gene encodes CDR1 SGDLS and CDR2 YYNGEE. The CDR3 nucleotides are TGTGCCAGCAGCGTAGGATGGGCGATGAACACTGAAGCTTTCTTT. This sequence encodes CASSVGWAMNTEAFF.

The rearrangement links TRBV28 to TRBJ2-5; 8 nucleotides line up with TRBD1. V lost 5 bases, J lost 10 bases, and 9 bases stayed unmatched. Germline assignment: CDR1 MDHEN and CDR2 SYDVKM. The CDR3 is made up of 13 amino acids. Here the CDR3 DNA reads TGTGCCAGCAGTGGATCAGGGGGCGCTCGCCAGTACTTC. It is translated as CASSGSGGARQYF.

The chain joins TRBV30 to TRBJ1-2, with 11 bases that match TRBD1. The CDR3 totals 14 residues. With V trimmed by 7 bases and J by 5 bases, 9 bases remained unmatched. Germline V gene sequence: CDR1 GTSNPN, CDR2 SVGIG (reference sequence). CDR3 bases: TGTGCCTCCATAGGACAGGGGGCAGGGTATGGCTACACCTTC. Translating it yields CASIGQGAGYGYTF.

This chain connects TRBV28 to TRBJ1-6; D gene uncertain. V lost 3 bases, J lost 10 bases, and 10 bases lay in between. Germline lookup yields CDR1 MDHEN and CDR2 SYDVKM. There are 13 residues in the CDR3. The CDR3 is CASSFIDSSPLHF. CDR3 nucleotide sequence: TGTGCCAGCAGTTTTATTGATAGCTCACCCCTCCACTTT.